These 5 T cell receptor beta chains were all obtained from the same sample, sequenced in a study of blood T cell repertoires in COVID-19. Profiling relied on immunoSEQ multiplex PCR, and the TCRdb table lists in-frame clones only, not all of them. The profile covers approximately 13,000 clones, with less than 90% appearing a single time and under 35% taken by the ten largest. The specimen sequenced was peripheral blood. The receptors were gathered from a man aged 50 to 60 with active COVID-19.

The CDR3 here is CASRDRGLRVETQYF. The CDR3 region has the DNA TGTGCCAGCAGGGACAGGGGGCTAAGGGTAGAGACCCAGTACTTC. The chain employs TRBV6-5 and TRBJ2-5, with TRBD1 matching 11 bases. Unmatched junction bases numbered 7, after V lost 6 bases and J lost 4 bases. This CDR3 has 15 residues. Per germline, CDR1 MNHEY and CDR2 SVGAGI.

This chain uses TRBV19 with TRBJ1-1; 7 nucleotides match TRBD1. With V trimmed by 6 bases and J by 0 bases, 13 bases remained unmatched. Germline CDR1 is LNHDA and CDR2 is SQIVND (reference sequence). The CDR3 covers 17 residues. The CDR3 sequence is CASRGQDRGPVNTEAFF. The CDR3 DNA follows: TGTGCCAGTAGAGGACAGGATAGGGGACCCGTGAACACTGAAGCTTTCTTT.

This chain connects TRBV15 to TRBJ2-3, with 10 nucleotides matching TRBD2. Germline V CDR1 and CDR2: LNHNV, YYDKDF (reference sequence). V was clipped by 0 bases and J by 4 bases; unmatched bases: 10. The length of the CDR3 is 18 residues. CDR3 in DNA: TGTGCCACCAGCAGAGATCGGATTATAGCGGGAGGTTCAGATACGCAGTATTTT. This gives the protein CATSRDRIIAGGSDTQYF.

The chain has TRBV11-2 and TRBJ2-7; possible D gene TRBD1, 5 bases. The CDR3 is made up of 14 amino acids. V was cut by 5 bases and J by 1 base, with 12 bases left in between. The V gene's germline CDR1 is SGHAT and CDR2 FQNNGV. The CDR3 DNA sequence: TGTGCCAGCAGCATAATAACAGGTTCCTACGAGCAGTACTTC. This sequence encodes CASSIITGSYEQYF.

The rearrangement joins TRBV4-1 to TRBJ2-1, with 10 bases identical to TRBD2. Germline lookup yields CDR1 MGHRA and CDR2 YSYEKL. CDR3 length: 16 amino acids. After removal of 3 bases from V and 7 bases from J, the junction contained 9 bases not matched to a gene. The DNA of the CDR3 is TGCGCCAGCAGCCAGAAGGGAGTAGCGGGAGGTAATGAGCAGTTCTTC. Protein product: CASSQKGVAGGNEQFF.